The 25 T cell receptor beta chains below come from one sample, sequenced in a study of OX40 agonist ivuxolimab in advanced cancers. Library preparation was by the immunoSEQ multiplex PCR assay. Drawn from immuneACCESS, this table holds only the in-frame rearrangements with V and J called that TCRdb kept. Clones are partly lost; checked studies trace under half to an unresolved V gene and leave the rest unexplained. The sample includes about 78,000 clones, with around 86% observed a single time. Clones ranked in the top ten supply just under 0.25% of the sample. Sequences were derived from CD4+ or CD8+ T cells sorted from blood, sampled in a trial of the OX40 agonist ivuxolimab. The receptors were sampled from an adult with an advanced solid tumor such as melanoma, head and neck, liver or kidney cancer.

The chain recombines TRBV29-1 with TRBJ2-5; TRBD2 aligns across 8 bases. This CDR3 comprises 13 residues. Per germline, CDR1 SQVTM and CDR2 ANQGSEA. V lost 1 base, J lost 5 bases, and 3 bases stayed unmatched. CDR3 nucleotides: TGCAGCGTTGAAGCGGGGGGGATTGAGACCCAGTACTTC. Encoded protein: CSVEAGGIETQYF.

J is TRBJ2-7 and V is TRBV19; D could derive from TRBD1 or TRBD2 (5 bases each). CDR1 and CDR2 from the germline V gene are LNHDA and SQIVND (reference sequence). The V end lost 4 bases, the J end lost 2 bases, and 15 bases lay between the germline ends. The CDR3 length is 15 residues. The CDR3 nucleotides are TGTGCCAGTAGTACCTATCGGGACGTAGCCTACGAGCAGTACTTC. It specifies CASSTYRDVAYEQYF.

V and J are TRBV11-1 and TRBJ2-7; D is unresolved. Germline-derived CDR1 and CDR2 are SGHAT and FQDESV (reference sequence). V shed 3 bases and J shed 0 bases, with 6 bases lying between them. This CDR3 has 13 amino acids. CDR3 in amino acids: CASSFGISYEQYF. The CDR3 DNA reads TGTGCCAGCAGCTTTGGGATCTCCTACGAGCAGTACTTC.

The V and J genes are TRBV5-1 and TRBJ2-5; D not certain. V was clipped by 6 bases and J by 2 bases, with 11 bases between them. CDR3 length equals 13 residues. Per germline, CDR1 SGHRS and CDR2 YFSETQ. CDR3 protein: CASTSDGQETQYF. CDR3 coding DNA: TGCGCCAGCACCTCGGACGGTCAAGAGACCCAGTACTTC.

The CDR3 DNA reads TGTGCCAGCAGCTTAGTCCGGGACTACAATGAGCAGTTCTTC. Its protein product is CASSLVRDYNEQFF. The chain recombines TRBV7-9 with TRBJ2-1; D is possibly TRBD2 (5 bases). This CDR3 is 14 amino acids long. Trimming removed 1 base at V and 3 bases at J, with 7 bases between. Germline CDR1 and CDR2: SEHNR and FQNEAQ (reference sequence). The whole variable domain, remainder taken from reference TRBV7-9 and TRBJ2-1, is DTGVSQNPRHKITKRGQNVTFRCDPISEHNRLYWYRQTLGQGPEFLTYFQNEAQLEKSRLLSDRFSAERPKGSFSTLEIQRTEQGDSAMYLCASSLVRDYNEQFFGPGTRLTVL.

This clone has only one observation. This chain links TRBV19 with TRBJ2-5; maybe TRBD2 (5 bases). V was trimmed by 6 bases and J by 4 bases, leaving 12 bases between them. In germline, CDR1 is LNHDA, CDR2 SQIVND (reference sequence). The CDR3 runs 13 residues. The CDR3 sequence is CASRNGGAETQYF. The DNA of the CDR3 is TGTGCCAGTAGGAACGGAGGAGCAGAGACCCAGTACTTC.

This rearrangement joins TRBV6-5 to TRBJ2-7; TRBD1 aligns across 7 bases. Germline CDR1 reads MNHEY; CDR2 reads SVGAGI. The CDR3 has 15 residues. Trimming at V came to 6 bases and at J to 2 bases, leaving 10 bases not matched to a gene. This CDR3 is CASSARDSPAYEQYF. The CDR3 DNA reads as TGTGCCAGCAGCGCCCGGGACAGCCCGGCCTACGAGCAGTACTTC.

The V gene is TRBV29-1, the J gene TRBJ1-4; 7 positions match TRBD1. This CDR3 region has 14 residues. The junction had 6 bases not matched to a gene; V was cut back by 4 bases and J by 4 bases. Germline V lookup: CDR1 SQVTM, CDR2 ANQGSEA. CDR3 residues: CSVGKTGLNEKLFF. CDR3 in DNA: TGCAGCGTTGGAAAGACAGGGCTTAATGAAAAACTGTTTTTT. Based on the CDR3 plus reference TRBV29-1 and TRBJ1-4, the full variable domain is SAVISQKPSRDICQRGTSLTIQCQVDSQVTMMFWYRQQPGQSLTLIATANQGSEATYESGFVIDKFPISRPNLTFSTLTVSNMSPEDSSIYLCSVGKTGLNEKLFFGSGTQLSVL.

The J gene is TRBJ2-5, the V gene TRBV7-9; D is uncertain. The V gene's germline CDR1 is SEHNR and CDR2 FQNEAQ (reference sequence). This CDR3 region has 14 residues. The V gene lost 7 bases and the J gene lost 5 bases, with 17 bases spanning the gap. CDR3 in DNA: TGTGCCAGCACTTCGGGTTTTGGGCGGGAGACCCAGTACTTC. It codes for CASTSGFGRETQYF.

V is TRBV10-3 and J is TRBJ2-7; 11 bases map to TRBD2. With V trimmed by 3 bases and J by 1 base, 2 bases remained unmatched. Germline V gene data show CDR1 as ENHRY and CDR2 as SYGVKD. The CDR3 totals 15 residues. The CDR3 reads CAISELAGVSYEQYF. The CDR3 DNA reads as TGTGCCATCAGTGAACTAGCGGGAGTATCCTACGAGCAGTACTTC.

The CDR3 is CASSTLQGPSGYTF. CDR3 DNA: TGTGCCAGCAGCACCCTACAGGGACCTTCTGGCTACACCTTC. The V call is TRBV7-9, the J call TRBJ1-2; perhaps TRBD1 as D (6 bases). Trimming took 5 bases from V and 7 from J, leaving 17 bases between them. The CDR3 spans 14 residues. From germline, CDR1 is SEHNR and CDR2 FQNEAQ (reference sequence).

The chain links TRBV2 to TRBJ1-1; no firm D call. This CDR3 region has 14 residues. Trimming pared 2 bases from V and 1 base from J, leaving 8 bases between. Looked up from germline, CDR1 is SNHLY and CDR2 is FYNNEI. CDR3 loop: CASSELQTNTEAFF. The CDR3, as DNA: TGTGCCAGCAGTGAATTGCAGACGAACACTGAAGCTTTCTTT. Filled out from reference TRBV2 and TRBJ1-1, the complete variable domain reads EPEVTQTPSHQVTQMGQEVILRCVPISNHLYFYWYRQILGQKVEFLVSFYNNEISEKSEIFDDQFSVERPDGSNFTLKIRSTKLEDSAMYFCASSELQTNTEAFFGQGTRLTVV.

The V gene is TRBV7-3, the J gene TRBJ1-4, with D tentatively TRBD1 (5 bases). V lost 2 bases and J 8 bases, leaving 15 bases between the germline ends. In germline, CDR1 is SGHTA, CDR2 FQGTGA. The CDR3 is made up of 15 amino acids. The CDR3 nucleotides read TGTGCCAGCAGCTTAGTCATAGGGGTCCGGGAAAAACTGTTTTTT. Translated: CASSLVIGVREKLFF. The whole variable domain, remainder taken from reference TRBV7-3 and TRBJ1-4, is GAGVSQTPSNKVTEKGKYVELRCDPISGHTALYWYRQSLGQGPEFLIYFQGTGAADDSGLPNDRFFAVRPEGSVSTLKIQRTERGDSAVYLCASSLVIGVREKLFFGSGTQLSVL.

The chain uses TRBV4-2 and TRBJ2-5; maybe TRBD2 (6 bases). Trimming cost V 0 bases and J 9 bases, with 14 bases left between them. The CDR3 runs 14 residues. In germline, CDR1 is LGHNA, CDR2 YNFKEQ. CDR3: CASSQDLLAVSQYF. CDR3 nucleotides: TGTGCCAGCAGCCAAGATTTATTAGCGGTGTCCCAGTACTTC.

This rearrangement joins TRBV5-8 to TRBJ2-2, with D hard to call. Germline CDR1 SGHTS, CDR2 YDEGEE. CDR3 length: 15 residues. Trimming took off 0 bases at V and 0 bases at J, with 6 bases between the two ends. CDR3 amino acids: CASSLGTSNTGELFF. The CDR3, as DNA: TGTGCCAGCAGCTTGGGAACCTCGAACACCGGGGAGCTGTTTTTT.

This rearrangement joins TRBV6-5 to TRBJ1-5; D is perhaps TRBD1 (5 bases). Germline CDR1 and CDR2: MNHEY and SVGAGI. Deletions cut 2 bases from V and 5 bases from J, with 7 bases between. The length of the CDR3 is 13 residues. The chain's CDR3 is CASSYQGDQPQHF. In nucleotides, the CDR3 is TGTGCCAGCAGTTACCAAGGGGATCAGCCCCAGCATTTT.

This sequence joins TRBV7-2 and TRBJ1-1; D gene ambiguous. The germline CDR1 and CDR2 sequences are SGHTA and FQGNSA. CDR3 size: 15 residues. Trimming shortened V by 1 base and J by 1 base, and 10 bases separated the two germline ends. CDR3 DNA: TGTGCCAGCAGCTTAGATATGGCCGGGAACACTGAAGCTTTCTTT. Translation: CASSLDMAGNTEAFF.

The genes are TRBV6-1 and TRBJ2-5; 11 bases are shared with TRBD2. The junction had 8 bases not matched to a gene; V was cut back by 4 bases and J by 4 bases. Germline CDR1 and CDR2: MNHNS and SASEGT. This CDR3 comprises 16 residues. The CDR3 sequence is CASSAIAGGPRETQYF. The CDR3 nucleotides read TGTGCCAGCAGTGCTATAGCGGGAGGGCCGAGAGAGACCCAGTACTTC.

This chain uses TRBV2 with TRBJ2-5; D is perhaps TRBD2 (5 bases). V shed 10 bases and J shed 5 bases, with 14 bases lying between them. Per the germline V gene, CDR1 is SNHLY and CDR2 is FYNNEI. The CDR3 contains 12 residues. This chain's CDR3 is CATTGMLETQYF. In nucleotides, the CDR3 is TGTGCCACCACGGGGATGTTGGAGACCCAGTACTTC.

This sequence joins TRBV6-1 and TRBJ2-7, with D possibly being TRBD2 (7 bases). The CDR3 spans 15 residues. Trimming pared 2 bases from V and 5 bases from J, leaving 16 bases between. Germline lookup yields CDR1 MNHNS and CDR2 SASEGT. Here the CDR3 reads CASSERIGGAHEQYF. DNA for the CDR3: TGTGCCAGCAGTGAAAGGATTGGGGGGGCCCACGAGCAGTACTTC.

The CDR3 coding sequence is TGTGCCAGCAGCCGGATCCAGGAGAACACTGAAGCTTTCTTT. The encoded protein is CASSRIQENTEAFF. This chain connects TRBV6-1 to TRBJ1-1; D gene ambiguous. Trimming cost V 6 bases and J 1 base, with 12 bases left between them. CDR3 length equals 14 residues. Germline V gene lookup returns CDR1 MNHNS and CDR2 SASEGT.

The rearrangement links TRBV27 to TRBJ2-1; D uncertain. Trimming took 3 bases from V and 2 from J, leaving 17 bases between them. Germline V gene sequence: CDR1 MNHEY, CDR2 SMNVEV (reference sequence). CDR3 length: 17 residues. This chain's CDR3 is CASSFSIQARPYNEQFF. For the CDR3, the DNA is TGTGCCAGCAGTTTTTCAATCCAAGCCCGACCCTACAATGAGCAGTTCTTC.

This clone has only one observation. J is TRBJ2-4 and V is TRBV6-5, with 8 bases aligning to TRBD2. Per germline, CDR1 MNHEY and CDR2 SVGAGI. This CDR3 region has 15 residues. V lost 4 bases to trimming and J lost 8 bases; unmatched junction nucleotides: 10. In DNA form, the CDR3 reads TGTGCCAGCAGTTCCCAGGGGACTAGGGGGGACATTCAGTACTTC. This translates into CASSSQGTRGDIQYF.

The genes are TRBV19 and TRBJ2-7; TRBD2 matches at 8 bases. CDR3 length equals 17 residues. V trimming: 3 bases; J trimming: 4 bases; junction bases outside the gene matches: 14. Per the germline V gene, CDR1 is LNHDA and CDR2 is SQIVND (reference sequence). As DNA, the CDR3 is TGTGCCAGTAGTATGAATCTCCCGGTTAGCGGGAAGTACGAGCAGTACTTC. It yields the protein CASSMNLPVSGKYEQYF.

The V call is TRBV19, the J call TRBJ1-1; D unclear. The germline V gene has CDR1 LNHDA and CDR2 SQIVND (reference sequence). Trimming shortened V by 0 bases and J by 5 bases, and 7 bases separated the two germline ends. The CDR3 is 13 amino acids. CDR3 residues: CASSIDSGTEAFF. The CDR3 coding sequence is TGTGCCAGTAGTATAGATTCCGGAACTGAAGCTTTCTTT.